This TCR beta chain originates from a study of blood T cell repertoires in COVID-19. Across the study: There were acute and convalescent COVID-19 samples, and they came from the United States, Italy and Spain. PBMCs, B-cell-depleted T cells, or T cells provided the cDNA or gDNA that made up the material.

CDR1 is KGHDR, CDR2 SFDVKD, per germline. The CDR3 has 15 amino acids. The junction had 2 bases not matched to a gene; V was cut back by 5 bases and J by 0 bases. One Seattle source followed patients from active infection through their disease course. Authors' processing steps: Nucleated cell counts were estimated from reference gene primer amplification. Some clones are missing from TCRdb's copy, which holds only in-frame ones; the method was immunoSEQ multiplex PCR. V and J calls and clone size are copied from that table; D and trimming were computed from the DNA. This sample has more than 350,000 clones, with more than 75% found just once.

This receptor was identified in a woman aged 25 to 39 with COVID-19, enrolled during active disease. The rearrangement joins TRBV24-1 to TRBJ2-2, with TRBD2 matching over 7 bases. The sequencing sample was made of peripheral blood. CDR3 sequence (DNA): TGTGCCACCAGTGGGCTAGCGGCGAACACCGGGGAGCTGTTTTTT. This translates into CATSGLAANTGELFF.